This record covers a single T cell receptor beta chain. This clonotype was detected many times. Its antigen is currently not known. No much larger clone is present one base from it, and per-base qualities are unavailable. The germline V gene encodes CDR1 LNHDA and CDR2 SQIVND (reference sequence). From V the trimming removes 3 bases and from J it removes 2 bases, while the gene matches leave 3 bases of the junction unaccounted for. The CDR3 sequence holds 14 residues, the cysteine and phenylalanine included. Left in the record is the CDR3 DNA by itself, 42 bases read in frame from the first base. TCR alpha and beta CDR3 regions were amplified with the iRepertoire nested amplicon-rescue multiplex PCR (arm-PCR) platform from RNA. The input for one-step reverse transcription and amplification was roughly 100-450 ng of either tissue mRNA or PBMC total RNA. Following bead purification, Illumina adapters were added by a secondary multiplex PCR, and the libraries were gel-purified between 200 and 400 bp. The libraries contained internal 6-nucleotide barcodes that were used for demultiplexing. Libraries were sequenced on an Illumina MiSeq with 2x220 or 2x250 nucleotide paired-end reads. Per the source publication's procedure: Paired reads were merged using FLASH 1.2.11 and aligned with BWA-MEM to the GRCh37 human genome, and TRA and TRB reads were then extracted. For V and J assignment, an IMGT-derived reference of cassette sequences and CDR3 motifs that included pseudogenes was used. Reads were translated in three frames, and productive CDR3s were defined by a C…FGXG motif without stop codons. A clonotype was defined as a unique combination of a V-J cassette pair and a CDR3 amino acid sequence. Reads were filtered by Hamming distance, with the threshold set by the sequence error rate of each sample in mapped regions. The public reads were reanalyzed by TCRdb: fastp trimming at Q25, MiXCR alignment, in-frame beta chains only. When rows share a CDR3 protein, they turn into one entry using the most common DNA and genes. These V and J calls originate from TCRdb's pipeline instead of the authors' own analysis. The sample contains some 110,000 distinct CDR3 sequences, less than 30% of them found a single time. The ten most abundant clones make up about 15% of the sample.

This entry comes from a study of glioma-infiltrating T cells (dated by TCRdb to 2015 to 2016). About the full investigation: Sequencing of TCR alpha- and beta-chain repertoires was performed on glioma tissue, on non-neoplastic brain tissue, and on matched peripheral blood mononuclear cells. To measure how far tissue and blood T-cell populations diverged, each tissue-infiltrating repertoire was compared against the peripheral blood repertoire of the same patient. The paired cohort comprised three low-grade glioma patients, roughly 8 primary glioblastoma patients and three non-glioma patients contributing non-neoplastic brain tissue. Broad study findings and their caveats: In non-neoplastic patients, VJ-independent divergence between tissue and blood fell below expectation, whereas in all gliomas, and especially in low-grade gliomas, the divergence rose above expectation. Very few CDR3 sequences were found to be shared between tissue and blood, and this scarcity was attributed to high CDR3 diversity and limited sampling. Group comparisons were based on small numbers of patients: three non-neoplastic, three low-grade glioma and about eight glioblastoma patients.

The sequence joins TRBV19 to TRBJ2-7, with 8 junctional bases fitting TRBD1. The receptor's source is a human donor with low-grade glioma or glioblastoma, undergoing nonglioma brain surgery, or in good health (not recorded which). The sample taken for sequencing was glioma tissue, nonneoplastic brain tissue, or PBMCs (not recorded which). The CDR3 protein: CASSIGTGTYEQYF. The DNA sequence follows: TGTGCCAGTAGTATCGGGACAGGTACCTACGAGCAGTACTTC. The entire variable domain, with the stretches around the CDR3 drawn from the reference TRBV19 and TRBJ2-7 proteins, is DGGITQSPKYLFRKEGQNVTLSCEQNLNHDAMYWYRQDPGQGLRLIYYSQIVNDFQKGDIAEGYSVSREKKESFPLTVTSAQKNPTAFYLCASSIGTGTYEQYFGPGTRLTVT.